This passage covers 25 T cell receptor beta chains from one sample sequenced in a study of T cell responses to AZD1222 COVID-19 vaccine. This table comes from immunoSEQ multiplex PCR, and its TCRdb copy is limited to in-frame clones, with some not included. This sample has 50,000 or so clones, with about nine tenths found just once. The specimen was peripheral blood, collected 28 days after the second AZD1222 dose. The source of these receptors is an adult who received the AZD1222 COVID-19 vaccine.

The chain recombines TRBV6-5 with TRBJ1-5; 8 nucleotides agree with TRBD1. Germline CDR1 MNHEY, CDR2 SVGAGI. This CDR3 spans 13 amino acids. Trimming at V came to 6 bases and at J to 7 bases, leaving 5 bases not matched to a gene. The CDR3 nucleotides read TGTGCCAGCAGCCGACAGGGGATGCAGCCCCAGCATTTT. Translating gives CASSRQGMQPQHF.

The CDR3 nucleotides read TGTGCCAGCAGTGAGAGAAGGGACAGGGGGATCGCTAGGAAGTACTTC. This translates into CASSERRDRGIARKYF. The V gene is TRBV6-1, the J gene TRBJ2-7, with 11 bases that match TRBD1. This CDR3 contains 16 residues. The germline V gene has CDR1 MNHNS and CDR2 SASEGT. Trimming removed 3 bases from V and 11 bases from J; junction bases left unmatched: 15.

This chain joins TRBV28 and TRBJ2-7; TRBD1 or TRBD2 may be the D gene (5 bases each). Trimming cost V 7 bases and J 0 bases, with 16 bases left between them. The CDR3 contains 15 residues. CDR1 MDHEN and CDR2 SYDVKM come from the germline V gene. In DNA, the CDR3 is TGTGCCAGCACCTCTGGGACGCAGAGCTCCTACGAGCAGTACTTC. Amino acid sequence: CASTSGTQSSYEQYF.

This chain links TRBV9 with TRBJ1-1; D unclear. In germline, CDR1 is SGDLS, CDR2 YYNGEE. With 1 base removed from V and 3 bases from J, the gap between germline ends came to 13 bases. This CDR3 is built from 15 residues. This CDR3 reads CASSVNSLPDTEAFF. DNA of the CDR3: TGTGCCAGCAGCGTAAACTCTCTCCCGGACACTGAAGCTTTCTTT.

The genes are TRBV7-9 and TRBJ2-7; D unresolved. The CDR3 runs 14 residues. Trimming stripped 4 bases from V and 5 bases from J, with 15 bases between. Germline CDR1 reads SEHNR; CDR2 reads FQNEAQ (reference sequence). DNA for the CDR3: TGTGCCAGCAGCTCCGAGGTTTTGGTCGACGAGCAGTACTTC. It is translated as CASSSEVLVDEQYF.

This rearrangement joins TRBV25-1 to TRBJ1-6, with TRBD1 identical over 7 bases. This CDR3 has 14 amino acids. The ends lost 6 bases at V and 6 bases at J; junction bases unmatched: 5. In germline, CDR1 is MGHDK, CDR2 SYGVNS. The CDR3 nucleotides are TGTGCCAGCAGACTAGGGACAGCTAATTCACCCCTCCACTTT. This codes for CASRLGTANSPLHF.

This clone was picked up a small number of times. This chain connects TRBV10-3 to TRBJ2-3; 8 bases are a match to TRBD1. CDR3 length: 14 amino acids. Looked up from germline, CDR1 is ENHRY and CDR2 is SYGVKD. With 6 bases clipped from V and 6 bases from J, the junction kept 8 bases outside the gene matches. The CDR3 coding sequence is TGTGCCATCAGGACTGGGACAGGTGTCGATACGCAGTATTTT. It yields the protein CAIRTGTGVDTQYF.

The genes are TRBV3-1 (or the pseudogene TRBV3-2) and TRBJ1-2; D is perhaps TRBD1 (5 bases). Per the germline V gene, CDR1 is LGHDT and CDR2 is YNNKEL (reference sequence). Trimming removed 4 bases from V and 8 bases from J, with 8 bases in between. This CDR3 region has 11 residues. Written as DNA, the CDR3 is TGTGCCAGCAGCCCTGGGGACGGCTACACCTTC. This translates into CASSPGDGYTF.

Written as DNA, the CDR3 is TGTGCCAGCAGTTACTCCGGGACAGGGGTCAGTAAGCAGTACTTC. Protein product: CASSYSGTGVSKQYF. The chain employs TRBV6-2 or TRBV6-3 and TRBJ2-7, with 10 positions matching TRBD1. The germline CDR1 and CDR2 sequences are MNHEY and SVGEGT. V lost 0 bases and J lost 8; bases outside the gene matches: 7. There are 15 residues in the CDR3.

The CDR3 DNA reads as TGTGCCAGTAGTATCGTCCGATATAGCAATCAGCCCCAGCATTTT. This translates into CASSIVRYSNQPQHF. V usage is TRBV19 and J usage is TRBJ1-5; no definite D call. Germline V CDR1 and CDR2: LNHDA, SQIVND (reference sequence). Trimming removed 3 bases from V and 0 bases from J, with 9 bases in between. This CDR3 region has 15 residues.

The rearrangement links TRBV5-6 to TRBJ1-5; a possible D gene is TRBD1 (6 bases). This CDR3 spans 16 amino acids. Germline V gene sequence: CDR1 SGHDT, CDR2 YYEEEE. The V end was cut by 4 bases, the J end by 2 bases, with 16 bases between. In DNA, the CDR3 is TGTGCCAGCAGCCGAAGGGGGGGAAGGGGCAATCAGCCCCAGCATTTT. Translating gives CASSRRGGRGNQPQHF.

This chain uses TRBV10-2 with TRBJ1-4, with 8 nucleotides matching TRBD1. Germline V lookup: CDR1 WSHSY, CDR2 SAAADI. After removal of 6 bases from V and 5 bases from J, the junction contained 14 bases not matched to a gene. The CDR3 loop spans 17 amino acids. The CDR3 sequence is CASRRLSGDRKNEKLFF. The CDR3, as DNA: TGCGCCAGCAGACGATTAAGTGGGGACAGGAAAAATGAAAAACTGTTTTTT.

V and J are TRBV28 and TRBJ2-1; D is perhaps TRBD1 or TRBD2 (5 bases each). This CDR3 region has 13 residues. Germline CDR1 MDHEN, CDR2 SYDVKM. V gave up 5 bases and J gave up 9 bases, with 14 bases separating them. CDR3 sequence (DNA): TGTGCCAGCAGTATAGGGACGCCCAGTGAGCAGTTCTTC. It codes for CASSIGTPSEQFF.

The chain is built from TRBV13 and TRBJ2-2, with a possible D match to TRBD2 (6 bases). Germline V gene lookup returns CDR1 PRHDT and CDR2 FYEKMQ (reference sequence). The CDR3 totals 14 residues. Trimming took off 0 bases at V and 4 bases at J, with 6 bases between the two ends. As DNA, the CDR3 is TGTGCCAGCAGCTTAGGCGGGAGCACCGGGGAGCTGTTTTTT. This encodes CASSLGGSTGELFF.

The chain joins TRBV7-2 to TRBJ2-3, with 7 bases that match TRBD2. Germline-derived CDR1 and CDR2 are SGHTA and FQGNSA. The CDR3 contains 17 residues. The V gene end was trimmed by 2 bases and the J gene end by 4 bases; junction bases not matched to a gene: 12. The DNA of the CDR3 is TGTGCCAGCAGCTTACGCGGTAGCGGGCCATGGGCAGATACGCAGTATTTT. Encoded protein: CASSLRGSGPWADTQYF.

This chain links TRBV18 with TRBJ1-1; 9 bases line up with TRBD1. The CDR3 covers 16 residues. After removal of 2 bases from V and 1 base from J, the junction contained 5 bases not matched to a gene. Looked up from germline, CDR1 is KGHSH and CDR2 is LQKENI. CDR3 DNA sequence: TGTGCCAGCTCACCAAGCCGGGGACAGGGGAACACTGAAGCTTTCTTT. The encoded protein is CASSPSRGQGNTEAFF. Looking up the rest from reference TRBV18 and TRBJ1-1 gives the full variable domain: NAGVMQNPRHLVRRRGQEARLRCSPMKGHSHVYWYRQLPEEGLKFMVYLQKENIIDESGMPKERFSAEFPKEGPSILRIQQVVRGDSAAYFCASSPSRGQGNTEAFFGQGTRLTVV.

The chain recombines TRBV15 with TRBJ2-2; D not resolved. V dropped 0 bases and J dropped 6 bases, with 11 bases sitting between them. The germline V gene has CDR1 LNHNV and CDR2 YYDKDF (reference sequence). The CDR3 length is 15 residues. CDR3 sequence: CATSRDLVTAGELFF. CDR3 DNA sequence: TGTGCCACCAGCAGAGATCTTGTAACTGCCGGGGAGCTGTTTTTT.

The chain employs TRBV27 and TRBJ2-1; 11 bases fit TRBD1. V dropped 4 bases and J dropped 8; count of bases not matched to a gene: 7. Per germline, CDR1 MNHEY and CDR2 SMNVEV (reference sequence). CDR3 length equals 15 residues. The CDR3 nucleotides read TGTGCCAGCAGTTACCGGGACAGGGGGGCAGATGAGCAGTTCTTC. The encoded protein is CASSYRDRGADEQFF.

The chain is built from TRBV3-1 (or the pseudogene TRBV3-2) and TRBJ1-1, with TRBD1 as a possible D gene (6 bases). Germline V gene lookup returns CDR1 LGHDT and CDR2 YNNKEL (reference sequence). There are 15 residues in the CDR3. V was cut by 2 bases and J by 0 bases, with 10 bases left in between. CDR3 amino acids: CASSQRGQMNTEAFF. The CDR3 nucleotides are TGTGCCAGCAGCCAAAGAGGACAGATGAACACTGAAGCTTTCTTT.

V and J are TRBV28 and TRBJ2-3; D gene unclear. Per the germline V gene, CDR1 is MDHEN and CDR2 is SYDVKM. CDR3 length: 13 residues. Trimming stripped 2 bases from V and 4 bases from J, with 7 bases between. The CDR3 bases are TGTGCCAGCAGTTTAGAAGGGCCAGATACGCAGTATTTT. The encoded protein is CASSLEGPDTQYF.

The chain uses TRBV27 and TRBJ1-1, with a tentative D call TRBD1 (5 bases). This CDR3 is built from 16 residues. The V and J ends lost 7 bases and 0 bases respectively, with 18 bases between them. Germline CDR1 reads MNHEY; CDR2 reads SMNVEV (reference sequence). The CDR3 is CASKSTVGLVNTEAFF. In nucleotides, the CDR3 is TGTGCCAGCAAATCGACAGTAGGCCTCGTGAACACTGAAGCTTTCTTT.

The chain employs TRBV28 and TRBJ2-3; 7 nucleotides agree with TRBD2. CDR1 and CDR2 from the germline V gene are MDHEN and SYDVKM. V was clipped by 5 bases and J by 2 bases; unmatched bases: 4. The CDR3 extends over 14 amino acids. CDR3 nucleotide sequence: TGTGCCAGCAGTGTGGGGACTAACACAGATACGCAGTATTTT. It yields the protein CASSVGTNTDTQYF.

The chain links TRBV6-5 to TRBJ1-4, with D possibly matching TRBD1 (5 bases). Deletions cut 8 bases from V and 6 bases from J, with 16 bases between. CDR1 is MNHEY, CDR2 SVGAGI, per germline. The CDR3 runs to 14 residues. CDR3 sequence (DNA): TGTGCCAGCGGACACGGGGGGTGGGATGAAAAACTGTTTTTT. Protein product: CASGHGGWDEKLFF.

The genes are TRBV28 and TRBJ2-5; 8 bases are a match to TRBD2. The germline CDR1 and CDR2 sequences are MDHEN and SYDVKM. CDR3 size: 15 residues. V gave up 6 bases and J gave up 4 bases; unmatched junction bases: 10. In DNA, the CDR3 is TGTGCCAGCAGCCCTGCCAGCGGGGGCGGAGAGACCCAGTACTTC. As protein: CASSPASGGGETQYF.

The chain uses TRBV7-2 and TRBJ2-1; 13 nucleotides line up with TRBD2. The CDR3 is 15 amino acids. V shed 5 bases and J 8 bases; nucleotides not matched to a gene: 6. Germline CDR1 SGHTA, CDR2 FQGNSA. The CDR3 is CASSQGLAGADEQFF. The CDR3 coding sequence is TGTGCCAGCAGCCAAGGACTAGCGGGAGCTGATGAGCAGTTCTTC.